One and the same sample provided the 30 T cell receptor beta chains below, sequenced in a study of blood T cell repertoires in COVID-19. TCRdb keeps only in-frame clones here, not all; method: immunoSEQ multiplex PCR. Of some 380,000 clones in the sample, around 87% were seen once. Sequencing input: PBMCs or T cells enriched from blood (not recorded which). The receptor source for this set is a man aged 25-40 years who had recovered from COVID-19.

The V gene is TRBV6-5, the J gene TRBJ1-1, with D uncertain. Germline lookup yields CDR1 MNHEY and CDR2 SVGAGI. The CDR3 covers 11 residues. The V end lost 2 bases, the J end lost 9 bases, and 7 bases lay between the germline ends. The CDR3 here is CASSYREQAFF. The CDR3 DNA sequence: TGTGCCAGCAGTTACCGGGAGCAAGCTTTCTTT.

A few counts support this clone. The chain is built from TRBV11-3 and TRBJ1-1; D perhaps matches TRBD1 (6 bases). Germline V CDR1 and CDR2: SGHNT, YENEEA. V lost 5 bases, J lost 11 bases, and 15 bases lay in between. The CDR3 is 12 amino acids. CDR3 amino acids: CASSHREGFAFF. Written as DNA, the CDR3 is TGTGCCAGCAGCCACAGGGAGGGTTTCGCTTTCTTT.

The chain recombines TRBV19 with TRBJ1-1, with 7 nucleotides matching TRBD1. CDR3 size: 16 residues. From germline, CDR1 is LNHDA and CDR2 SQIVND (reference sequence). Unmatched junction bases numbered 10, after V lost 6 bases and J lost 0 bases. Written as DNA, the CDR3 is TGTGCCAGTAGGGGTATGACAGGGCCCATGAACACTGAAGCTTTCTTT. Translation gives CASRGMTGPMNTEAFF.

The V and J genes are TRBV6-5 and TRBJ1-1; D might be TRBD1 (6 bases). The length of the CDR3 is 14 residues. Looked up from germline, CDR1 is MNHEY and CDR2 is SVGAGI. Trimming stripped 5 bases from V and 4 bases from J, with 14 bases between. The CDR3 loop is CASSKLQGGTEAFF. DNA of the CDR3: TGTGCCAGCAGTAAGCTACAGGGTGGCACTGAAGCTTTCTTT.

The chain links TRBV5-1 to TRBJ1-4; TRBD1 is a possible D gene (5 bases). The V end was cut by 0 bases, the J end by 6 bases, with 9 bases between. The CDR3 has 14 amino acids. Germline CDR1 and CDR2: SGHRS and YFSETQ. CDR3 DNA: TGCGCCAGCAGCTTGGGAGGAGGGGATGAAAAACTGTTTTTT. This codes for CASSLGGGDEKLFF.

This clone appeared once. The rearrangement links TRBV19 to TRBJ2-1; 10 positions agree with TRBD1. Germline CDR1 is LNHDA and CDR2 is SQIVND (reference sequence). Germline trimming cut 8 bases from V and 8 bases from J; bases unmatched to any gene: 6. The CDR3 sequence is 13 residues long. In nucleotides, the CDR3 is TGTGCCAGTGGGACAGGGGATAACTATGAGCAGTTCTTC. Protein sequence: CASGTGDNYEQFF.

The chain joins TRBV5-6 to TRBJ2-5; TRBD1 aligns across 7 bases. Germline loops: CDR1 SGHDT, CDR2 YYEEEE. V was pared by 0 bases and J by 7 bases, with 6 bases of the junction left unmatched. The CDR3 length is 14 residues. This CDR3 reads CASSLAKGAVTQYF. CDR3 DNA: TGTGCCAGCAGCTTGGCCAAGGGGGCGGTGACCCAGTACTTC.

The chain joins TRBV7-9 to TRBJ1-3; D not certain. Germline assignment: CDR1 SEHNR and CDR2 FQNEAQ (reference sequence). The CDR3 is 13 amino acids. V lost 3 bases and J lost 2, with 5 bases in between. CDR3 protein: CASSLAAGNTIYF. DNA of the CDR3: TGTGCCAGCAGCTTGGCCGCTGGAAACACCATATATTTT.

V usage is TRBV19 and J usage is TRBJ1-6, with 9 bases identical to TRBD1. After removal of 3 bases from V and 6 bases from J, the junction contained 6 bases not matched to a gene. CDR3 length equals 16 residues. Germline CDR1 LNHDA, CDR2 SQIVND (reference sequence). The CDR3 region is CASSIYGTGSNSPLHF. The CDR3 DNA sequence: TGTGCCAGTAGTATCTACGGGACAGGGAGTAATTCACCCCTCCACTTT.

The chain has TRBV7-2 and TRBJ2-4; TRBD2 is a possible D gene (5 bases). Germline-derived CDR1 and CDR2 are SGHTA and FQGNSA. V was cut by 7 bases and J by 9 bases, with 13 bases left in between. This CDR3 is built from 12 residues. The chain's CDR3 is CASTATGSIQYF. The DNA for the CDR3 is TGTGCCAGCACGGCGACGGGGAGCATTCAGTACTTC.

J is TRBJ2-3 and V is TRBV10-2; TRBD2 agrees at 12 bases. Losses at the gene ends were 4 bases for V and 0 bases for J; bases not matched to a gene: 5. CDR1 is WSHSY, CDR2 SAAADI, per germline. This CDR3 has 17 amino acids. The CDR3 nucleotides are TGCGCCAGCAGTGTACTAGCGGGGGGAGCTAGCACAGATACGCAGTATTTT. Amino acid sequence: CASSVLAGGASTDTQYF.

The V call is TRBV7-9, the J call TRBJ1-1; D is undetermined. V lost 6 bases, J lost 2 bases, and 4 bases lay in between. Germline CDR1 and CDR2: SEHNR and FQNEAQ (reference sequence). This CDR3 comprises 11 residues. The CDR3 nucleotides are TGTGCCAGCAGTATAAACACTGAAGCTTTCTTT. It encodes CASSINTEAFF.

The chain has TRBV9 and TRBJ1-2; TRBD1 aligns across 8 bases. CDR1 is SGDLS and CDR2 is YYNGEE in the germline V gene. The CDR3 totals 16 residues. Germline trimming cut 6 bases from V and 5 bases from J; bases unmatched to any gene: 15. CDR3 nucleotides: TGTGCCAGCAACAAGGACGGACAGGGAACGTCATATGGCTACACCTTC. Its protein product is CASNKDGQGTSYGYTF.

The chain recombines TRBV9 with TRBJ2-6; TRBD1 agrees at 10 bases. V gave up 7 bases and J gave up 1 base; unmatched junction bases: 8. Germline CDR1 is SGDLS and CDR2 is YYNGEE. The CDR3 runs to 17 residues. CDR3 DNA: TGTGCCAGCTTATCCCGGGACAGGGGTTCTGGGGCCAACGTCCTGACTTTC. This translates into CASLSRDRGSGANVLTF. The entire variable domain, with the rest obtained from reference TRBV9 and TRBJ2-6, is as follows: DSGVTQTPKHLITATGQRVTLRCSPRSGDLSVYWYQQSLDQGLQFLIQYYNGEERAKGNILERFSAQQFPDLHSELNLSSLELGDSALYFCASLSRDRGSGANVLTFGAGSRLTVL.

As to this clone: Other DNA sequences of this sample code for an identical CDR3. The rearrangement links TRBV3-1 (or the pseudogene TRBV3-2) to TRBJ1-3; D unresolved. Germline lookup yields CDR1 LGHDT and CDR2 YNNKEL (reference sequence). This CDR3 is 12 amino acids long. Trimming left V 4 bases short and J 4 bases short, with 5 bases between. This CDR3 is CASSPSGNTIYF. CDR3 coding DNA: TGTGCCAGCAGCCCGTCCGGAAACACCATATATTTT.

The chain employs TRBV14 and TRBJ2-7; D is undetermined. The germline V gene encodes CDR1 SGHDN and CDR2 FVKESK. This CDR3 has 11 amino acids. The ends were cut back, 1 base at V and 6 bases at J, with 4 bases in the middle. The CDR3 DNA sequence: TGTGCCAGCAGCCAAGGCGCCGAGCAGTACTTC. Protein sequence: CASSQGAEQYF.

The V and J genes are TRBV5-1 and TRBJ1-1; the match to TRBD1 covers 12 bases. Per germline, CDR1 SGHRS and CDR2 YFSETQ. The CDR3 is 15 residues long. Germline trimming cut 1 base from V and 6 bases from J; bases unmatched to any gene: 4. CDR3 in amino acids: CASSLKGTGGPEAFF. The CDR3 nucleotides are TGCGCCAGCAGCTTGAAGGGGACAGGGGGCCCTGAAGCTTTCTTT.

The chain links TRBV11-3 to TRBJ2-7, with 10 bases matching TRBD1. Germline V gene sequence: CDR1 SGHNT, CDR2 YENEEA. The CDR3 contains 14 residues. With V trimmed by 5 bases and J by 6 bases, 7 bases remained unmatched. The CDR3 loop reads CASSGRQGAGEQYF. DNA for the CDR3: TGTGCCAGCAGCGGGCGACAGGGGGCCGGCGAGCAGTACTTC.

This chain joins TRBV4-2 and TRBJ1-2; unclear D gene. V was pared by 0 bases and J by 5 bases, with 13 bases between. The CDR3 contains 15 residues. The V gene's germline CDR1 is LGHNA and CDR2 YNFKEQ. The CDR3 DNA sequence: TGTGCCAGCAGCCAAGAATTTGACGGGAATTATGGCTACACCTTC. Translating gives CASSQEFDGNYGYTF.

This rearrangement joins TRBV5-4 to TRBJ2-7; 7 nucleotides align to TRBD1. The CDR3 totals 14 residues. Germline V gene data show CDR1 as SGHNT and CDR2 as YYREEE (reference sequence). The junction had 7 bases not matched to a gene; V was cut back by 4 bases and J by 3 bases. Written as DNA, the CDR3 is TGTGCCAGCAGCGGTGGACAGGCGGTCTACGAGCAGTACTTC. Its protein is CASSGGQAVYEQYF.

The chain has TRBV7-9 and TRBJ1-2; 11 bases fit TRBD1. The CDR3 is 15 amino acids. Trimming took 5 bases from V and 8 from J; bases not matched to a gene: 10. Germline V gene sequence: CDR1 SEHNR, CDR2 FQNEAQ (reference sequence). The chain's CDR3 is CASSLDGQGAQGYTF. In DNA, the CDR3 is TGTGCCAGCAGCCTAGACGGACAGGGGGCGCAGGGCTACACCTTC.

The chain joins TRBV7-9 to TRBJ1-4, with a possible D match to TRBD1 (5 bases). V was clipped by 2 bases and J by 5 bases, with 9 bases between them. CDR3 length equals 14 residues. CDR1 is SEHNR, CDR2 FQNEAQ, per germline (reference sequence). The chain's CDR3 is CASSLKTGNEKLFF. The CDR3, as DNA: TGTGCCAGCAGCTTAAAAACAGGAAATGAAAAACTGTTTTTT.

The CDR3 DNA reads as TGTGCCATCAGTGACGGGGTTCAGCCCCAGCATTTT. This translates into CAISDGVQPQHF. The chain combines TRBV10-3 with TRBJ1-5; D unclear. This CDR3 region has 12 residues. V shed 3 bases and J shed 6 bases, with 6 bases lying between them. The germline gives CDR1 ENHRY, CDR2 SYGVKD.

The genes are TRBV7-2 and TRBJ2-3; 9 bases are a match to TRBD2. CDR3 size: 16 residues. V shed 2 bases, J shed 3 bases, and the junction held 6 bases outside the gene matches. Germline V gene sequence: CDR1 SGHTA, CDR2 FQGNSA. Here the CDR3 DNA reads TGTGCCAGCAGCTTATCCCGCGGGGGGGCAACAGATACGCAGTATTTT. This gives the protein CASSLSRGGATDTQYF.

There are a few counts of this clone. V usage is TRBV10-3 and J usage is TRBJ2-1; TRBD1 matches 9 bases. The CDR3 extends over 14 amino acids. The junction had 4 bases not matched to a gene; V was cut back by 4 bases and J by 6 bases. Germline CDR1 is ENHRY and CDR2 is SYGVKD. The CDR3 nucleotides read TGTGCCATCAGTGTCGGACAGGGGCCCAATGAGCAGTTCTTC. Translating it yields CAISVGQGPNEQFF.

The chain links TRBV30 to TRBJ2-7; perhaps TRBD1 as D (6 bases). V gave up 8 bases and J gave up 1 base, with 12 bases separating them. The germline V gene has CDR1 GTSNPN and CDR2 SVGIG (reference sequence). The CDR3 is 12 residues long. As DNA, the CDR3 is TGTGCCGGAGACAGGTCGTCCTACGAGCAGTACTTC. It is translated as CAGDRSSYEQYF.

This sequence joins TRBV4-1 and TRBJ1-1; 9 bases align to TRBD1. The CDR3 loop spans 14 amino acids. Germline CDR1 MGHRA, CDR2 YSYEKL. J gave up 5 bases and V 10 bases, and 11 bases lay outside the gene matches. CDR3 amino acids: CATADIQGATEAFF. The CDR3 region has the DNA TGCGCCACCGCTGATATACAGGGGGCGACTGAAGCTTTCTTT.

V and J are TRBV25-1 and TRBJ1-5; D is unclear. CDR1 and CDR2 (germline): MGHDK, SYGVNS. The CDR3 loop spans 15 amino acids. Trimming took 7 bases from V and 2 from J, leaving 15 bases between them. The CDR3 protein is CASTGDPRGNQPQHF. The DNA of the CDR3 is TGTGCCAGCACCGGGGATCCCCGGGGCAATCAGCCCCAGCATTTT.

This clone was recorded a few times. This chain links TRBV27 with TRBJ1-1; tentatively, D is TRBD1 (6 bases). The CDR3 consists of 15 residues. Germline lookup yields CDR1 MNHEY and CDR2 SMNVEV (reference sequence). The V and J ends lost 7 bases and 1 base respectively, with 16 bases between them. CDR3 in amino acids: CASIPGGGRNTEAFF. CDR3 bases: TGTGCCAGCATCCCTGGTGGGGGCCGGAACACTGAAGCTTTCTTT.

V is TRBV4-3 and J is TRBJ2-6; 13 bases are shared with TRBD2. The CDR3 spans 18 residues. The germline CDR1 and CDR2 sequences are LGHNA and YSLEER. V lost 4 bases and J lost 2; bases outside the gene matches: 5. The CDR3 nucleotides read TGCGCCAGCAGCCCCCTGGGACTAGCGGGAACTGGGGCCAACGTCCTGACTTTC. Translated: CASSPLGLAGTGANVLTF.